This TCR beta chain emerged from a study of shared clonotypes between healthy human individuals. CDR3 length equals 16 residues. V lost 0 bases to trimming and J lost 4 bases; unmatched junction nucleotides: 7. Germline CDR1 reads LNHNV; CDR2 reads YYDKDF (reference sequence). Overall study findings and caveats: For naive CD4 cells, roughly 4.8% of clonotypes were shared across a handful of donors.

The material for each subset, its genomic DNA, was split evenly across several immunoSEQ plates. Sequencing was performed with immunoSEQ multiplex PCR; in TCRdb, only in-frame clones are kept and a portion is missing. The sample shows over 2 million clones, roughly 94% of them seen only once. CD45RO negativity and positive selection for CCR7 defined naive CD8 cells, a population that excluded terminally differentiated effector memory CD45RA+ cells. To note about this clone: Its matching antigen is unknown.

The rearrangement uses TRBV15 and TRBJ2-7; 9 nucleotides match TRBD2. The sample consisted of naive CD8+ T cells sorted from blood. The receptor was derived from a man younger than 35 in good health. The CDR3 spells CATSRDLAGAKYEQYF. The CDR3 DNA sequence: TGTGCCACCAGCAGAGATTTAGCGGGGGCAAAATACGAGCAGTACTTC.